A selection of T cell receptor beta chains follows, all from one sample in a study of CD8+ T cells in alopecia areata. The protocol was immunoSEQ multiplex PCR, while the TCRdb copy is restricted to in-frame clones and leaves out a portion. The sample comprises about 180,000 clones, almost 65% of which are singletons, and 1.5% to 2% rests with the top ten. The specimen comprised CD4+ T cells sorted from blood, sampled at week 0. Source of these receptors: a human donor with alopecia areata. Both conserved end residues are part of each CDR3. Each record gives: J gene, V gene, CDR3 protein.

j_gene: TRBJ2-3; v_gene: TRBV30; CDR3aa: CAWIGRGADTQYF
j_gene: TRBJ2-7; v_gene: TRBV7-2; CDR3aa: CASSTRRGDEQYF
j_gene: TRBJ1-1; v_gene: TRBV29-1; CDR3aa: CSVAVQFSMNTEAFF
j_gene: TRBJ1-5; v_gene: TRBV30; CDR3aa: CAWSMAGAQPQHF
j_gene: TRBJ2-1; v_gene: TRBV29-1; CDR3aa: CSGKPGHQYNEQFF
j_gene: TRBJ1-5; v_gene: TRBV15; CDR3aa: CATSRDLQPQHF
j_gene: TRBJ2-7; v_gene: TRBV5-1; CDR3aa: CASTEGTGNYEQYF
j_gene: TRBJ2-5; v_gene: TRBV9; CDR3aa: CASSPNRETQYF
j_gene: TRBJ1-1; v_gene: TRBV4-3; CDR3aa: CASRRGLMNTEAFF
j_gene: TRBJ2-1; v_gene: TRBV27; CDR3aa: CASRAPGLAGGYEQFF
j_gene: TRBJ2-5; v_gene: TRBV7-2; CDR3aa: CASSLVGGETQYF
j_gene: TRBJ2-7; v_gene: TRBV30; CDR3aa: CAWSPRRGSYEQYF
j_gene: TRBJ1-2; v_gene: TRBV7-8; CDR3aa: CASSLAKQSYGYTF
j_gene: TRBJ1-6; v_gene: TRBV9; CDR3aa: CASSVGQGNSPLHF
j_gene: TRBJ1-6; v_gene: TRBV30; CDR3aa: CAWRERDRYNSPLHF
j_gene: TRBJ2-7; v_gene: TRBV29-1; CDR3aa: CSVKGQGNEQYF
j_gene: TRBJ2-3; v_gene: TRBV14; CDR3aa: CASSQDRTGHTDTQYF
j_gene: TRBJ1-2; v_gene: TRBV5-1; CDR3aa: CASSSRTGGSSGYTF
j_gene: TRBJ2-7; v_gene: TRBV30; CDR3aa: CAWSVGQRSVGQYF
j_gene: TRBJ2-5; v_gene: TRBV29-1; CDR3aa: CSVESGQETQYF
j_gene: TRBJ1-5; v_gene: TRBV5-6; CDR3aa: CASSLRGQGAFQPQHF
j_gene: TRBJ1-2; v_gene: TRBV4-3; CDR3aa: CASSQDRLGGYTF
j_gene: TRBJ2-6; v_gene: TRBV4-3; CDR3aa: CASSQITGPGANVLTF
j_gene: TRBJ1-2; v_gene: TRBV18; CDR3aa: CASSGGQTYGYTF
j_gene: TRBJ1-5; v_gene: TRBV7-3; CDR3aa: CASSLRADGPQHF
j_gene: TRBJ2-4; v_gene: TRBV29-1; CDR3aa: CSVVAMQLLAKNIQYF
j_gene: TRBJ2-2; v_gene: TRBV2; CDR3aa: CASSQQLWVSSELFF
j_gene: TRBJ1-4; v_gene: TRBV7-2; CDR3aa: CASGRDRGGEKLFF
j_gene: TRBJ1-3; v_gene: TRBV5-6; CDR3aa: CASTQRLIGNTIYF
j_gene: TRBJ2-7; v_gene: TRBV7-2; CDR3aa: CASRAAVLDEQYF
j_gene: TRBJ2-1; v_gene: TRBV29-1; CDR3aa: CSVEDSSPFGYNEQFF
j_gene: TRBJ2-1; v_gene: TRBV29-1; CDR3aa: CSVRQVAEQFF
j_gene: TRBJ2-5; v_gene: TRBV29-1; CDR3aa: CSVDAGPPYF
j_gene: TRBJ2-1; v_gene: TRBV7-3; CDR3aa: CASSGEFSYNEQFF
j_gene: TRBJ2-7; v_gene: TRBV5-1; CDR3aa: CASRTISSYEQYF
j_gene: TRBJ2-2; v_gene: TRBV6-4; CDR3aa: CASSDGTRFTGELFF
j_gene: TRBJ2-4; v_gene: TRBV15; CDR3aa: CATSRDQRGNIQYF
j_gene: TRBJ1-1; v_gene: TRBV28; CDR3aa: CASSLMGNTEAFF
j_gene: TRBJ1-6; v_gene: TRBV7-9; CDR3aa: CASRSTGGTSPLHF
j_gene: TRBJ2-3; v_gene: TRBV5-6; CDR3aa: CASSRGVTPSTDTQYF
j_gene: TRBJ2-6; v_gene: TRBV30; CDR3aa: CAWSHSGQGLSLSGANVLTF
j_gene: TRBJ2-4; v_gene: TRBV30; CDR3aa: CAWSVRGPENIQYF
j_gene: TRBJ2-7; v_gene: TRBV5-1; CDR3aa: CASSGGTGGSYEQYF
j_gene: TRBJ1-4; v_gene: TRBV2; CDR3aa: CASRDSTPTEKLFF
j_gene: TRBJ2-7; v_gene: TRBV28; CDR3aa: CASSFRPLNEQYF
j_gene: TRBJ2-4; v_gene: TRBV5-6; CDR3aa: CASSLDNIQYF
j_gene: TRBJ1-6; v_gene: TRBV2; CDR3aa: CASTTANSPLHF
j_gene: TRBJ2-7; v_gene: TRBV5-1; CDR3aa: CASSSGAQGPYEQYF
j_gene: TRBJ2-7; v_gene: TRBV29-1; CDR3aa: CSARTGRYEQYF
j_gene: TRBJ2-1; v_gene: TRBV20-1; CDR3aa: CSARAVNEQFF
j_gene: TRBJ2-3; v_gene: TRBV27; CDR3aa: CASSLPAGTQYF
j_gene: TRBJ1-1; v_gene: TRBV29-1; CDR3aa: CSVGQNTEAFF
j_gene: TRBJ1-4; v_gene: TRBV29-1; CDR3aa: CSVGDRGNEKLFF
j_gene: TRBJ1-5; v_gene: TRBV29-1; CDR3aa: CSVEQPQHF